This is a list of T cell receptor beta chains from one sample in a study of blood T cell repertoires in COVID-19. Here immunoSEQ multiplex PCR was the method, and the copy in TCRdb shows in-frame clones only, minus some. The data contain about 250,000 clones, about 86% of them singletons. The source material was peripheral blood. The receptors shown here come from a man of 80 years or more with acute or convalescent COVID-19. Both conserved end residues are part of each CDR3. Each record gives: clone size, J gene, D gene, V gene, CDR3 DNA, CDR3 protein. D genes are given only for firm matches. Clone size is stated in some rows and not others, as once, few, many or a class when expanded.

abundance: NA; j_gene: TRBJ2-2; d_gene: TRBD2; v_gene: TRBV7-2; CDR3nt: TGTGCCAGCAGCTTAGCGGGGAGGGCCGGGGAGCTGTTTTTT; CDR3aa: CASSLAGRAGELFF
abundance: NA; j_gene: TRBJ1-1; d_gene: NA; v_gene: TRBV3-1/TRBV3-2; CDR3nt: TGTGCCAGCAGCCAAGGTCAGAACACTGAAGCTTTCTTT; CDR3aa: CASSQGQNTEAFF
abundance: once; j_gene: TRBJ2-3; d_gene: TRBD1; v_gene: TRBV5-1; CDR3nt: TGCGCCAGCAGCTTAGGTCAGGGGGTCAGGGGCACAGATACGCAGTATTTT; CDR3aa: CASSLGQGVRGTDTQYF
abundance: NA; j_gene: TRBJ1-1; d_gene: TRBD1; v_gene: TRBV30; CDR3nt: TGTGCCGGAGGGCAGGACAGGGTAAATGTGAACACTGAAGCTTTCTTT; CDR3aa: CAGGQDRVNVNTEAFF
abundance: NA; j_gene: TRBJ2-5; d_gene: NA; v_gene: TRBV7-2; CDR3nt: TGTGCCAGCAGCTTAGGGCTCCAAGAGACCCAGTACTTC; CDR3aa: CASSLGLQETQYF
abundance: NA; j_gene: TRBJ1-4; d_gene: TRBD1; v_gene: TRBV7-9; CDR3nt: TGTGCCAGCAGTCCAGGGGGGACTAATGAAAAACTGTTTTTT; CDR3aa: CASSPGGTNEKLFF
abundance: NA; j_gene: TRBJ1-2; d_gene: TRBD1; v_gene: TRBV19; CDR3nt: TGTGCCAGTAGTATCCGGGACAGGGTACTAAATACCTATGGCTACACCTTC; CDR3aa: CASSIRDRVLNTYGYTF
abundance: NA; j_gene: TRBJ2-7; d_gene: NA; v_gene: TRBV2; CDR3nt: TGTGCCAGCAGTCCGGGAAACTTTAATTACGAGCAGTACTTC; CDR3aa: CASSPGNFNYEQYF
abundance: NA; j_gene: TRBJ1-5; d_gene: NA; v_gene: TRBV24-1; CDR3nt: TGTGCCACCAGTGATTCGTCAGGGGATCAGCCCCAGCATTTT; CDR3aa: CATSDSSGDQPQHF
abundance: NA; j_gene: TRBJ2-7; d_gene: TRBD1; v_gene: TRBV11-2; CDR3nt: TGTGCCAGCAGCATAGCCGGGACAGGGTTCTACGAGCAGTACTTC; CDR3aa: CASSIAGTGFYEQYF
abundance: NA; j_gene: TRBJ2-5; d_gene: NA; v_gene: TRBV5-1; CDR3nt: TGCGCCAGCAGCTTGCCGGGGGAAGAGACCCAGTACTTC; CDR3aa: CASSLPGEETQYF
abundance: NA; j_gene: TRBJ1-4; d_gene: TRBD1; v_gene: TRBV7-2; CDR3nt: TGTGCCAGCAGTCCGGGACAGCCGAATGAAAAACTGTTTTTT; CDR3aa: CASSPGQPNEKLFF
abundance: few; j_gene: TRBJ1-5; d_gene: TRBD1; v_gene: TRBV7-9; CDR3nt: TGTGCCAGCAGCTTAGGACAGGGGTCGCCCCAGCATTTT; CDR3aa: CASSLGQGSPQHF
abundance: NA; j_gene: TRBJ1-3; d_gene: NA; v_gene: TRBV30; CDR3nt: TGTGCCTGGGACCGGGGGGACCCTGGAAACACCATATATTTT; CDR3aa: CAWDRGDPGNTIYF
abundance: NA; j_gene: TRBJ2-2; d_gene: TRBD1; v_gene: TRBV5-1; CDR3nt: TGCGCCAGCAGCACGTCTACAGGGGCCGGGGAGCTGTTTTTT; CDR3aa: CASSTSTGAGELFF
abundance: many; j_gene: TRBJ2-6; d_gene: NA; v_gene: TRBV2; CDR3nt: TGTGCCAGCAGGCAGGGGCCTGGGGCCAACGTCCTGACTTTC; CDR3aa: CASRQGPGANVLTF
abundance: NA; j_gene: TRBJ1-1; d_gene: TRBD1; v_gene: TRBV13; CDR3nt: TGTGCCAGCAGGATATCGAAGACAGGGGGGATGAACACTGAAGCTTTCTTT; CDR3aa: CASRISKTGGMNTEAFF
abundance: NA; j_gene: TRBJ2-5; d_gene: TRBD2; v_gene: TRBV5-4; CDR3nt: TGTGCCAGCAGCTTTTATCGGGGGGGCCAAGAGACCCAGTACTTC; CDR3aa: CASSFYRGGQETQYF
abundance: NA; j_gene: TRBJ2-5; d_gene: TRBD2; v_gene: TRBV28; CDR3nt: TGTGCCAGCAGTGCCTCCGGACTAGCGGGGAGTCAAGAGACCCAGTACTTC; CDR3aa: CASSASGLAGSQETQYF
abundance: once; j_gene: TRBJ2-7; d_gene: TRBD1; v_gene: TRBV5-6; CDR3nt: TGTGCCAGCAGCTTTGTTAGGACAGGGGGCTACGAGCAGTACTTC; CDR3aa: CASSFVRTGGYEQYF
abundance: NA; j_gene: TRBJ1-2; d_gene: NA; v_gene: TRBV30; CDR3nt: TGTGCCTGGAGGCCAAACAGGGAAAACTATGGCTACACCTTC; CDR3aa: CAWRPNRENYGYTF
abundance: few; j_gene: TRBJ1-4; d_gene: NA; v_gene: TRBV30; CDR3nt: TGTGCCTGGAGTCTCCGTCGGGCAACTAATGAAAAACTGTTTTTT; CDR3aa: CAWSLRRATNEKLFF
abundance: NA; j_gene: TRBJ1-4; d_gene: NA; v_gene: TRBV7-2; CDR3nt: TGTGCCAGCAGCTTAGAGGTGACGGGAAAACTGTTTTTT; CDR3aa: CASSLEVTGKLFF
abundance: NA; j_gene: TRBJ2-7; d_gene: NA; v_gene: TRBV29-1; CDR3nt: TGCAGCGTTGCGGTAGCGCGGGAGCAGTACTTC; CDR3aa: CSVAVAREQYF
abundance: NA; j_gene: TRBJ1-2; d_gene: NA; v_gene: TRBV18; CDR3nt: TGTGCCAGCTCACCACTTCCCACGCGGCAGGGCTCTAACTATGGCTACACCTTC; CDR3aa: CASSPLPTRQGSNYGYTF
abundance: NA; j_gene: TRBJ2-2; d_gene: NA; v_gene: TRBV9; CDR3nt: TGTGCCAGCAGCGTAGCACAGGGAATGACCGGGGAGCTGTTTTTT; CDR3aa: CASSVAQGMTGELFF
abundance: NA; j_gene: TRBJ2-3; d_gene: TRBD1; v_gene: TRBV7-3; CDR3nt: TGTGCCAGCAGCTTAAACCCCGGACAGGGGTCAGATACGCAGTATTTT; CDR3aa: CASSLNPGQGSDTQYF
abundance: NA; j_gene: TRBJ2-1; d_gene: NA; v_gene: TRBV6-1; CDR3nt: TGTGCCAGCAGTGAACCAGCGGGTCTCAGGCACAATGAGCAGTTCTTC; CDR3aa: CASSEPAGLRHNEQFF
abundance: NA; j_gene: TRBJ2-4; d_gene: TRBD1; v_gene: TRBV5-8; CDR3nt: TGTGCCAGCAGCTTACTGACAGGGTTGGGCAAAAACATTCAGTACTTC; CDR3aa: CASSLLTGLGKNIQYF
abundance: many; j_gene: TRBJ2-3; d_gene: NA; v_gene: TRBV5-6; CDR3nt: TGTGCCAGCAGCTTGGTGGGGGGTGGAGATACGCAGTATTTT; CDR3aa: CASSLVGGGDTQYF
abundance: NA; j_gene: TRBJ1-1; d_gene: NA; v_gene: TRBV7-3; CDR3nt: TGTGCCAGCAGCTTAATAGGAGGGTCTGAAGCTTTCTTT; CDR3aa: CASSLIGGSEAFF
abundance: NA; j_gene: TRBJ2-2; d_gene: TRBD1; v_gene: TRBV7-8; CDR3nt: TGTGCCAGCAGCTTAGGGCAGGGGGCGGGAACCGGGGAGCTGTTTTTT; CDR3aa: CASSLGQGAGTGELFF
abundance: NA; j_gene: TRBJ2-1; d_gene: TRBD2; v_gene: TRBV5-4; CDR3nt: TGTGCCAGCAGTCTAGCGGGGGGCGCCTACAATGAGCAGTTCTTC; CDR3aa: CASSLAGGAYNEQFF
abundance: NA; j_gene: TRBJ1-1; d_gene: TRBD1; v_gene: TRBV28; CDR3nt: TGTGCCAGCAGTTCCCGTGACAGGGGGGTTTTAGCTTTCTTT; CDR3aa: CASSSRDRGVLAFF
abundance: NA; j_gene: TRBJ2-3; d_gene: TRBD1; v_gene: TRBV28; CDR3nt: TGTGCCAGCAGTACCCGGGACAGGAGCACAGATACGCAGTATTTT; CDR3aa: CASSTRDRSTDTQYF
abundance: few; j_gene: TRBJ2-7; d_gene: NA; v_gene: TRBV28; CDR3nt: TGTGCCAGCAGTTCTCCGGCAAGAGCGGCCTACGAGCAGTACTTC; CDR3aa: CASSSPARAAYEQYF
abundance: NA; j_gene: TRBJ2-5; d_gene: NA; v_gene: TRBV28; CDR3nt: TGTGCCAGCAGTTCAGGGGTTGGGACCCAGTACTTC; CDR3aa: CASSSGVGTQYF
abundance: NA; j_gene: TRBJ2-1; d_gene: TRBD2; v_gene: TRBV11-1; CDR3nt: TGTGCCAGCAGCCCTTCGACTAGCGCAAGGTACAATGAGCAGTTCTTC; CDR3aa: CASSPSTSARYNEQFF
abundance: NA; j_gene: TRBJ2-1; d_gene: NA; v_gene: TRBV11-2; CDR3nt: TGTGCCAGCAGCTTTTCCAGGTTCAATGAGCAGTTCTTC; CDR3aa: CASSFSRFNEQFF
abundance: NA; j_gene: TRBJ2-7; d_gene: TRBD2; v_gene: TRBV10-3; CDR3nt: TGTGCCATCAGTGAGTCGAGGTCTAGCGGGACCTACGAGCAGTACTTC; CDR3aa: CAISESRSSGTYEQYF
abundance: few; j_gene: TRBJ1-3; d_gene: NA; v_gene: TRBV2; CDR3nt: TGTGCCAGCAACAATCTCGGAAACACCATATATTTT; CDR3aa: CASNNLGNTIYF
abundance: NA; j_gene: TRBJ1-3; d_gene: NA; v_gene: TRBV15; CDR3nt: TGTGCCACCAGCAGAGACCTTTTCAGGGGATCTGGAAACACCATATATTTT; CDR3aa: CATSRDLFRGSGNTIYF
abundance: NA; j_gene: TRBJ1-6; d_gene: TRBD1; v_gene: TRBV28; CDR3nt: TGTGCCAGCAAACAGGGGGCCCATAATTCACCCCTCCACTTT; CDR3aa: CASKQGAHNSPLHF
abundance: NA; j_gene: TRBJ1-2; d_gene: NA; v_gene: TRBV5-4; CDR3nt: TGTGCCAGCAGCGGGGGGAGTAACTATGGCTACACCTTC; CDR3aa: CASSGGSNYGYTF
abundance: NA; j_gene: TRBJ1-2; d_gene: TRBD1; v_gene: TRBV19; CDR3nt: TGTGCCAGTACCCGGACAGGGTCATATCTTAATGGCTACACCTTC; CDR3aa: CASTRTGSYLNGYTF
abundance: NA; j_gene: TRBJ2-7; d_gene: NA; v_gene: TRBV28; CDR3nt: TGTGCCAGCAGTTTTGAGGCGCCCTACGAGCAGTACTTC; CDR3aa: CASSFEAPYEQYF
abundance: NA; j_gene: TRBJ2-1; d_gene: NA; v_gene: TRBV7-6; CDR3nt: TGTGCCAGCGGGAGCTCCTACAATGAGCAGTTCTTC; CDR3aa: CASGSSYNEQFF
abundance: once; j_gene: TRBJ2-3; d_gene: TRBD1; v_gene: TRBV6-5; CDR3nt: TGTGCCAGCAGTCGGACAGGGGGCACAGATACGCAGTATTTT; CDR3aa: CASSRTGGTDTQYF
abundance: NA; j_gene: TRBJ2-5; d_gene: NA; v_gene: TRBV5-6; CDR3nt: TGTGCCAGCAGCTTCGGACAAATCCAAGAGACCCAGTACTTC; CDR3aa: CASSFGQIQETQYF
abundance: NA; j_gene: TRBJ2-7; d_gene: TRBD2; v_gene: TRBV29-1; CDR3nt: TGCAGCGTAAAGGGACTAGCGGAGCCATACGAGCAGTACTTC; CDR3aa: CSVKGLAEPYEQYF
abundance: NA; j_gene: TRBJ2-3; d_gene: TRBD2; v_gene: TRBV5-1; CDR3nt: TGCGCCAGCAGCTTGCTGGCTAGCGGGAGGCTCACAGATACGCAGTATTTT; CDR3aa: CASSLLASGRLTDTQYF
abundance: NA; j_gene: TRBJ1-5; d_gene: NA; v_gene: TRBV6-5; CDR3nt: TGTGCCAGTCGAGGGTATAATAATCAGCCCCAGCATTTT; CDR3aa: CASRGYNNQPQHF